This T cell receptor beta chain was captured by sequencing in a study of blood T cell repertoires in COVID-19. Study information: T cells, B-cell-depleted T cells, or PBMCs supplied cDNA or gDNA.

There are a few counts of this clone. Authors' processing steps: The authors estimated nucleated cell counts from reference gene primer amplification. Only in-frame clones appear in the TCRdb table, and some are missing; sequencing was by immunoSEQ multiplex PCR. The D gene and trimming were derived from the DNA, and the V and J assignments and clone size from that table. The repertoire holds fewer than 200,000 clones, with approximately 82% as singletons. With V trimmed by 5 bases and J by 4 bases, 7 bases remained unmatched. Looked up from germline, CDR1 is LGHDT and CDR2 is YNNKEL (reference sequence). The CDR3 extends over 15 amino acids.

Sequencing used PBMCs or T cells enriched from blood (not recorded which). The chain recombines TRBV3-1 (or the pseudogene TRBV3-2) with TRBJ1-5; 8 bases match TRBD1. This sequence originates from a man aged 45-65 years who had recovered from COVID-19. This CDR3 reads CASSYGQGGNQPQHF. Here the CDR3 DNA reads TGTGCCAGCAGCTACGGACAGGGAGGAAATCAGCCCCAGCATTTT.